The 16 T cell receptor beta chains below come from one sample, sequenced in a study of identical twins. TCRdb reprocessed the 5' RACE reads via MiXCR and lists one record per CDR3 protein. The sample yields around 1.7 million distinct CDR3 sequences, less than 40% seen once. Source material: cord blood. Every receptor here comes from a newborn girl in good health.

The genes are TRBV12-3 or TRBV12-4 and TRBJ2-2, with TRBD2 matching 7 bases. The CDR3 contains 16 residues. The junction had 13 bases not matched to a gene; V was cut back by 5 bases and J by 7 bases. Here the CDR3 DNA reads TGTGCCAGCAGTGCCGAGGTTACTAGCGTTGGCGGGGAGCTGTTTTTT. Amino acids: CASSAEVTSVGGELFF.

The rearrangement links TRBV21-1 to TRBJ1-2; the table's D gene call, TRBD1, was not cross checked with the DNA. TRBV21-1 is labeled a pseudogene. The CDR3 totals 16 residues. CDR3 residues: CASSKFRDRLAYGYTF. The CDR3 region has the DNA TGTGCCAGCAGCAAATTTCGGGACCGTCTAGCGTATGGCTACACCTTC.

This clonotype showed up just a few times. The V call is TRBV3-1, the J call TRBJ2-2; 7 bases fit TRBD2. The CDR3 is made up of 15 amino acids. CDR1 LGHDT and CDR2 YNNKEL come from the germline V gene (reference sequence). The trim removed 1 base at V and 1 base at J, leaving 0 bases unmatched. CDR3 sequence: CASSQAGGNTGELFF. CDR3 in DNA: TGTGCCAGCAGCCAAGCGGGAGGGAACACCGGGGAGCTGTTTTTT.

The rearrangement links TRBV7-2 to TRBJ1-1, with D perhaps matching TRBD1 (5 bases). The germline gives CDR1 SGHTA, CDR2 FQGNSA. This CDR3 has 15 amino acids. The germline V and J ends were trimmed by 0 bases and 7 bases, with 15 bases remaining between them. The DNA for the CDR3 is TGTGCCAGCAGCTTAGCTAGGCGCAGGGAGATTGAAGCTTTCTTT. Translation gives CASSLARRREIEAFF.

In the case of this clonotype: This may come from a read error, since a much larger clone is one base off. This chain connects TRBV5-1 to TRBJ2-7; D not resolved. Germline values: CDR1 SGHRS, CDR2 YFSETQ. The CDR3 runs to 14 residues. V shed 5 bases and J shed 0 bases, with 12 bases lying between them. The CDR3 is CASRVQANSYEQYF. CDR3 bases: TGCGCCAGCAGGGTGCAGGCCAACTCCTACGAGCAGTACTTC.

This chain uses TRBV27 with TRBJ1-6, with D uncertain. This CDR3 has 14 amino acids. The germline CDR1 and CDR2 sequences are MNHEY and SMNVEV (reference sequence). V dropped 6 bases and J dropped 0 bases, with 6 bases sitting between them. The CDR3: CASRASSYNSPLHF. The CDR3 DNA reads as TGTGCCAGCAGGGCGAGCTCCTATAATTCACCCCTCCACTTT.

This clonotype was seen more than once but under ten times. This rearrangement joins TRBV11-1 to TRBJ2-5; 9 nucleotides align to TRBD2. This CDR3 comprises 13 residues. Germline V gene data show CDR1 as SGHAT and CDR2 as FQDESV (reference sequence). The trim removed 3 bases at V and 12 bases at J, leaving 8 bases unmatched. CDR3 bases: TGTGCCAGCAGCTTCGTCCTAGCGGGGCGCAAGTACTTC. Translating gives CASSFVLAGRKYF. Using reference TRBV11-1 and TRBJ2-5 for the parts outside the CDR3, the full variable domain is EAEVAQSPRYKITEKSQAVAFWCDPISGHATLYWYRQILGQGPELLVQFQDESVVDDSQLPKDRFSAERLKGVDSTLKIQPAELGDSAMYLCASSFVLAGRKYFGPGTRLLVL.

In the case of this clonotype: A read error may be the cause here, since a much bigger clone is one base away. V is TRBV10-3 and J is TRBJ2-5; D is perhaps TRBD2 (5 bases). Trimming pared 0 bases from V and 6 bases from J, leaving 11 bases between. The CDR3 has 14 amino acids. The germline CDR1 and CDR2 sequences are ENHRY and SYGVKD. In DNA, the CDR3 is TGTGCCATCAGTGAGTCTCGTCGGGAAAAGACCCAGTACTTC. It yields the protein CAISESRREKTQYF.

The chain has TRBV19 and TRBJ2-7; D ambiguous. The DNA end lines up better with TRBJ2-4; the J call may be wrong. Looked up from germline, CDR1 is LNHDA and CDR2 is SQIVND (reference sequence). This CDR3 comprises 15 residues. DNA of the CDR3: TGTGCCAGTAGTATCCCGGCTGGGGCCAAAAACATTCAGTACTTC. Encoded protein: CASSIPAGAKNIQYF.

This clonotype was observed a handful of times. The rearrangement uses TRBV3-1 and TRBJ2-1, with D maybe TRBD2 (6 bases). V gave up 4 bases and J gave up 2 bases, with 9 bases separating them. The germline gives CDR1 LGHDT, CDR2 YNNKEL (reference sequence). This CDR3 comprises 14 residues. The CDR3 sequence is CASSRGDAYNEQFF. DNA for the CDR3: TGTGCCAGCAGCCGGGGGGACGCCTACAATGAGCAGTTCTTC.

The chain has TRBV6-5 and TRBJ1-2; D is perhaps TRBD1 (5 bases). CDR1 and CDR2 from the germline V gene are MNHEY and SVGAGI. The CDR3 sequence is 13 residues long. V gave up 2 bases and J gave up 9 bases, with 13 bases separating them. DNA of the CDR3: TGTGCCAGCAGTTACGGGCAGGGCCGCCGCTACACCTTC. It codes for CASSYGQGRRYTF.

V and J are TRBV20-1 and TRBJ2-3; D possibly corresponds to TRBD2 (5 bases). From germline, CDR1 is DFQATT and CDR2 SNEGSKA (reference sequence). The CDR3 length is 11 residues. Trimming shortened V by 7 bases and J by 5 bases, and 10 bases separated the two germline ends. In DNA form, the CDR3 reads TGCAGTGAACTTCGGGGAGATACGCAGTATTTT. This translates into CSELRGDTQYF.

In its sample, this clonotype was seen many times. The chain links TRBV28 to TRBJ2-3, with 7 bases matching TRBD1. J was trimmed by 2 bases and V by 5 bases; bases with no gene match: 7. The CDR3 has 15 residues. CDR1 MDHEN and CDR2 SYDVKM come from the germline V gene. CDR3 amino acids: CASSETGSPTDTQYF. The CDR3 coding sequence is TGTGCCAGCAGTGAGACAGGGTCCCCCACAGATACGCAGTATTTT. Looking up the rest from reference TRBV28 and TRBJ2-3 gives the full variable domain: DVKVTQSSRYLVKRTGEKVFLECVQDMDHENMFWYRQDPGLGLRLIYFSYDVKMKEKGDIPEGYSVSREKKERFSLILESASTNQTSMYLCASSETGSPTDTQYFGPGTRLTVL.

This clonotype was observed a handful of times. The chain has TRBV5-6 and TRBJ2-3, with 11 bases identical to TRBD2. The junction had 5 bases not matched to a gene; V was cut back by 1 base and J by 4 bases. CDR1 SGHDT and CDR2 YYEEEE come from the germline V gene. This CDR3 contains 16 residues. CDR3 protein: CASSLTSGRSADTQYF. CDR3 coding DNA: TGTGCCAGCAGCTTGACTAGCGGGAGAAGCGCAGATACGCAGTATTTT.

This clonotype has just a few counts. The chain carries TRBV6-6 and TRBJ1-5; D not resolved. Between the trimmed V and J ends, which lost 4 bases and 0 bases, there was a span of 10 bases. Germline lookup yields CDR1 MNHNY and CDR2 SVGAGI (reference sequence). The CDR3 runs 15 residues. The CDR3: CASSFPDNSNQPQHF. Here the CDR3 DNA reads TGTGCCAGCAGTTTCCCCGATAATAGCAATCAGCCCCAGCATTTT.

The chain links TRBV4-1 to TRBJ2-3; D gene uncertain. V was trimmed by 2 bases and J by 1 base, leaving 10 bases between them. This CDR3 has 15 residues. Germline V gene data show CDR1 as MGHRA and CDR2 as YSYEKL. The chain's CDR3 is CASSQPAPRTDTQYF. For the CDR3, the DNA is TGCGCCAGCAGCCAACCAGCTCCTCGCACAGATACGCAGTATTTT.